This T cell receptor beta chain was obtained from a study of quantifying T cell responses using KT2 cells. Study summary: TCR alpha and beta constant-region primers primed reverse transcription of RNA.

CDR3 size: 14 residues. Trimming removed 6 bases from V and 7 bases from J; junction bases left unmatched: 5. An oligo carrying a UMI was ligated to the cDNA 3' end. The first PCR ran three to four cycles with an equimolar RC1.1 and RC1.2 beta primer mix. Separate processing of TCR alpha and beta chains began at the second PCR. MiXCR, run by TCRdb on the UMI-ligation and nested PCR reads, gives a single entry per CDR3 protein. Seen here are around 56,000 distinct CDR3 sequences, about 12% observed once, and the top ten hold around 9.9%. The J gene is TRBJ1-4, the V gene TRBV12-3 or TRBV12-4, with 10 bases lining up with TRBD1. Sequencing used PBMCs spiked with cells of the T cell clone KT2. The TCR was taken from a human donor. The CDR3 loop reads CASSLTGGGEKLFF. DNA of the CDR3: TGTGCCAGCAGCTTGACAGGGGGCGGTGAAAAACTGTTTTTT.